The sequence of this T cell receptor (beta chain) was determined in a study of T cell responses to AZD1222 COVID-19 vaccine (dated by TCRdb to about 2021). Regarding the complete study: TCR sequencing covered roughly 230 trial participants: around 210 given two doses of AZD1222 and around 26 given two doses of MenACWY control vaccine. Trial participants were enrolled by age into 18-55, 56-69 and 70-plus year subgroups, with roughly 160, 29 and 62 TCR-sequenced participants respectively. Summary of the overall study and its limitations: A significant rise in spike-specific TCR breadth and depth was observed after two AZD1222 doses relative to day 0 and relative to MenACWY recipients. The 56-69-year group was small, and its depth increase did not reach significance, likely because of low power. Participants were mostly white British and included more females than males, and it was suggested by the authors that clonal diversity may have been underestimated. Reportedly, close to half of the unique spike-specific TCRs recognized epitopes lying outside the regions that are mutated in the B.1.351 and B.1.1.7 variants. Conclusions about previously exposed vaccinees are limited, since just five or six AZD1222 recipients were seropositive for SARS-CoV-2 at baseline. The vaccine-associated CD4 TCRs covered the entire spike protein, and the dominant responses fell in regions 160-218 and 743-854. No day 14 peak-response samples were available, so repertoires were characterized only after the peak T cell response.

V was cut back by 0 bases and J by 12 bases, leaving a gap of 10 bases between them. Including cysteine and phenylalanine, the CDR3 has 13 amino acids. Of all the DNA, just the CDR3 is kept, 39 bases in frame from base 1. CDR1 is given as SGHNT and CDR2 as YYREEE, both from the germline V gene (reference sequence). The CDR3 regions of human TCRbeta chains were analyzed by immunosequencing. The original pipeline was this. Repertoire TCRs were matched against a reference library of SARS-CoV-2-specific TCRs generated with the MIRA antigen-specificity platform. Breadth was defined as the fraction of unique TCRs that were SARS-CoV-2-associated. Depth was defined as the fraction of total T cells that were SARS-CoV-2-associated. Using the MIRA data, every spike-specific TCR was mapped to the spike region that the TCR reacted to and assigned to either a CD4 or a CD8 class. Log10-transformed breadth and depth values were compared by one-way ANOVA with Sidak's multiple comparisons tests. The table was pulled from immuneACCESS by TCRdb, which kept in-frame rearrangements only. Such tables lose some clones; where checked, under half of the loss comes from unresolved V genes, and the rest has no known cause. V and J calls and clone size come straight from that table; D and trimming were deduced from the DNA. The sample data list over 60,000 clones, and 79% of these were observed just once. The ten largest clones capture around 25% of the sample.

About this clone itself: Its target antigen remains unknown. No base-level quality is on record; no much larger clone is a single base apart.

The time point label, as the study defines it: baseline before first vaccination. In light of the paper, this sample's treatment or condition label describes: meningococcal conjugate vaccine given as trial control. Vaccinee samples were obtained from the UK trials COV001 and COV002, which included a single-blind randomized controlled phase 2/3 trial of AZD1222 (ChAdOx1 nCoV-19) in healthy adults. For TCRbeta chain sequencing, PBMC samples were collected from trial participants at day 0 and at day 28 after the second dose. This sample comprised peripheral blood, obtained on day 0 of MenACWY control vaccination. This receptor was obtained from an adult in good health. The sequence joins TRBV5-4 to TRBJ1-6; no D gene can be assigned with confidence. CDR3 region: CASSLVPREPLHF. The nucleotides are TGTGCCAGCAGCTTGGTTCCAAGGGAACCCCTCCACTTT.